The rows below give T cell receptor beta chains drawn from one sample of a study of blood T cell repertoires in COVID-19. Clones were read by immunoSEQ multiplex PCR, and TCRdb kept only the in-frame ones, dropping some. The data show 65,000 or so clones, roughly 77% seen once. The sequencing input was peripheral blood. The receptors derive from a man older than 75 with acute or convalescent COVID-19. Each CDR3 is given with its conserved first and last residue. D genes are given only for firm matches. Clone size appears in some rows only: once, few, many, or a class for an expanded clone.

>TRBJ1-2|TRBD1|.|TRBV7-8
CASSLGGQDKGYTF
TGTGCCAGCAGCTTAGGGGGACAGGATAAAGGCTACACCTTC
>TRBJ1-5|TRBD1|.|TRBV27
CASSLTGTGNQPQHF
TGTGCCAGCAGTTTAACCGGGACAGGGAATCAGCCCCAGCATTTT
>TRBJ2-7|.|.|TRBV7-2
CASSLAEYEQYF
TGTGCCAGCAGCTTAGCGGAGTACGAGCAGTACTTC
>TRBJ1-2|.|.|TRBV2
CASSEGVAGLYGYTF
TGTGCCAGCAGTGAAGGGGTTGCGGGTTTATATGGCTACACCTTC
>TRBJ1-4|.|few|TRBV6-5
CASSLTVTTNEKLFF
TGTGCCAGCAGTCTGACAGTCACAACTAATGAAAAACTGTTTTTT
>TRBJ2-2|TRBD1|once|TRBV5-4
CASSLGTGGNTGELFF
TGTGCCAGCAGCTTGGGGACAGGGGGCAACACCGGGGAGCTGTTTTTT
>TRBJ1-1|TRBD1|.|TRBV4-2
CASSQEGTGLRTEAFF
TGTGCCAGCAGCCAAGAAGGGACAGGTCTAAGGACTGAAGCTTTCTTT
>TRBJ2-1|.|.|TRBV7-3
CASSPQGGNYNEQFF
TGTGCCAGCAGCCCACAGGGGGGGAATTACAATGAGCAGTTCTTC
>TRBJ1-4|.|once|TRBV28
CASSPGGASTNEKLFF
TGTGCCAGCAGTCCTGGGGGGGCTTCAACTAATGAAAAACTGTTTTTT
>TRBJ2-1|.|.|TRBV24-1
CATSDSGPEQFF
TGTGCCACCAGTGACTCTGGCCCTGAGCAGTTCTTC
>TRBJ2-7|.|.|TRBV7-8
CASSARVFLVYEQYF
TGTGCCAGCAGCGCCAGGGTCTTCTTGGTGTACGAGCAGTACTTC
>TRBJ1-4|.|.|TRBV11-2
CASSLGGTGMNEKLFF
TGTGCCAGCAGCTTAGGGGGTACAGGGATGAATGAAAAACTGTTTTTT
>TRBJ2-1|TRBD2|.|TRBV10-1
CASSGPGTRWNEQFF
TGCGCCAGCAGTGGTCCCGGGACTAGATGGAATGAGCAGTTCTTC
>TRBJ1-1|.|.|TRBV5-1
CASSFHGQQNTEAFF
TGCGCCAGCAGCTTCCATGGACAGCAGAACACTGAAGCTTTCTTT
>TRBJ1-1|TRBD1|.|TRBV6-5
CASTQGDRAEAFF
TGTGCCAGCACCCAGGGGGACAGGGCTGAAGCTTTCTTT
>TRBJ1-6|.|.|TRBV10-3
CASSGIMDSPLHF
TGTGCCAGCTCAGGGATTATGGATTCACCCCTCCACTTT
>TRBJ2-5|TRBD1|.|TRBV18
CASSPGQGGETQYF
TGTGCCAGCTCGCCGGGACAGGGCGGAGAGACCCAGTACTTC
>TRBJ2-7|TRBD2|.|TRBV2
CASRAARTSGSYEQYF
TGTGCCAGCAGAGCCGCTAGGACTAGCGGGTCCTACGAGCAGTACTTC
>TRBJ2-3|TRBD2|once|TRBV27
CASSLSGPGGDTDTQYF
TGTGCCAGCAGTTTATCGGGGCCGGGGGGGGACACAGATACGCAGTATTTT
>TRBJ1-5|TRBD1|few|TRBV2
CASSDRDRAYSNQPQHF
TGTGCCAGCAGTGACCGGGACAGGGCATATAGCAATCAGCCCCAGCATTTT
>TRBJ2-6|.|.|TRBV5-4
CASLRRGADGANVLTF
TGTGCCAGCCTTCGACGGGGGGCGGATGGGGCCAACGTCCTGACTTTC
>TRBJ1-4|TRBD1|.|TRBV15
CATRDRGAEKLFF
TGTGCCACACGGGACAGGGGCGCTGAAAAACTGTTTTTT
>TRBJ1-2|.|.|TRBV6-5
CASSYSRGPYYGYTF
TGTGCCAGCAGTTACTCGAGAGGCCCCTACTATGGCTACACCTTC
>TRBJ2-3|TRBD2|.|TRBV27
CASSLTSGAGDTQYF
TGTGCCAGCAGTTTGACTAGCGGGGCAGGGGATACGCAGTATTTT
>TRBJ1-1|.|.|TRBV27
CAIGRGAQAFF
TGTGCCATCGGGAGGGGAGCTCAAGCTTTCTTT
>TRBJ2-1|.|.|TRBV30
CAWKETGNSYNEQFF
TGTGCCTGGAAGGAGACAGGCAACTCCTACAATGAGCAGTTCTTC
>TRBJ1-1|.|.|TRBV6-2/TRBV6-3
CASSYSGSTEAFF
TGTGCCAGCAGTTATTCTGGGAGCACTGAAGCTTTCTTT
>TRBJ2-1|TRBD2|.|TRBV9
CASSVVSGGSYNEQFF
TGTGCCAGCAGCGTAGTCAGCGGGGGCTCCTACAATGAGCAGTTCTTC
>TRBJ1-2|.|.|TRBV3-1/TRBV3-2
CASSRGSNNYGYTF
TGTGCCAGCAGCCGGGGCTCTAATAACTATGGCTACACCTTC
>TRBJ2-3|.|.|TRBV3-1/TRBV3-2
CASSLAGDTQYF
TGTGCCAGCAGCCTTGCGGGGGATACGCAGTATTTT
>TRBJ1-1|.|once|TRBV6-5
CASMASGAMNTEAFF
TGTGCCAGCATGGCTAGTGGGGCCATGAACACTGAAGCTTTCTTT
>TRBJ1-2|TRBD1|.|TRBV5-1
CASSFQGARNYGYTF
TGCGCCAGCAGCTTTCAGGGGGCGCGCAACTATGGCTACACCTTC
>TRBJ1-1|TRBD1|few|TRBV5-1
CASSAGQGPPSGTITEAFF
TGCGCCAGCAGCGCGGGACAGGGGCCCCCATCTGGTACGATCACTGAAGCTTTCTTT
>TRBJ2-7|TRBD1|.|TRBV6-5
CASTGQTYEQYF
TGTGCCAGCACGGGACAGACCTACGAGCAGTACTTC
>TRBJ2-1|TRBD2|.|TRBV5-6
CASSPLPGGTREQFF
TGTGCCAGCAGCCCTCTCCCGGGAGGGACTCGGGAGCAGTTCTTC
>TRBJ2-7|.|.|TRBV30
CAWSKGVSYEQYF
TGTGCCTGGAGTAAAGGGGTGTCCTACGAGCAGTACTTC
>TRBJ2-2|.|.|TRBV12-5
CASADSNTGELFF
TGTGCTAGTGCTGACAGCAACACCGGGGAGCTGTTTTTT
>TRBJ2-5|TRBD1|.|TRBV4-1
CASSQERGRDQETQYF
TGCGCCAGCAGCCAAGAGAGGGGGCGGGACCAAGAGACCCAGTACTTC
>TRBJ1-1|.|.|TRBV19
CASIFRDTGSYKAFF
TGTGCCAGTATCTTCCGGGACACCGGTTCGTATAAAGCTTTCTTT
>TRBJ2-7|TRBD1|once|TRBV5-1
CASSRGTRDSTYEQYF
TGCGCCAGCAGCCGCGGCACCCGGGACAGTACCTACGAGCAGTACTTC
>TRBJ1-5|.|.|TRBV19
CASSTGKSNQPQHF
TGTGCCAGTAGTACAGGGAAGAGCAATCAGCCCCAGCATTTT
>TRBJ1-1|TRBD1|.|TRBV6-5
CASVEGQGNTEAFF
TGTGCCAGCGTAGAGGGACAGGGGAACACTGAAGCTTTCTTT
>TRBJ2-5|TRBD2|.|TRBV5-1
CASSFFSAGAIQETQYF
TGCGCCAGCAGCTTCTTCTCAGCGGGGGCCATCCAAGAGACCCAGTACTTC
>TRBJ1-2|.|.|TRBV6-1
CASSEAWTVNYGYTF
TGTGCCAGCAGTGAAGCATGGACAGTTAACTATGGCTACACCTTC
>TRBJ2-2|.|.|TRBV2
CASSVLATNAGELFF
TGTGCCAGCAGTGTACTAGCAACGAACGCCGGGGAGCTGTTTTTT
>TRBJ1-1|.|.|TRBV4-1
CASSQQGNVNTEAFF
TGCGCCAGCAGCCAGCAGGGTAACGTGAACACTGAAGCTTTCTTT
>TRBJ1-1|.|.|TRBV19
CASTMYGRDTEAFF
TGTGCCAGTACCATGTACGGCCGGGACACTGAAGCTTTCTTT
>TRBJ2-2|.|few|TRBV18
CASSPQGRNTGELFF
TGTGCCAGCTCACCTCAGGGGCGTAACACCGGGGAGCTGTTTTTT
>TRBJ2-2|TRBD1|.|TRBV12-3/TRBV12-4
CASFGQGNGELFF
TGTGCCAGTTTCGGACAGGGAAACGGGGAGCTGTTTTTT
>TRBJ1-4|.|.|TRBV2
CASADSGSEKLFF
TGTGCCAGCGCGGACTCCGGGAGTGAAAAACTGTTTTTT
>TRBJ1-2|TRBD1|.|TRBV28
CASSQWTGAYGGYTF
TGTGCCAGCAGTCAATGGACAGGGGCTTATGGAGGATACACCTTC
>TRBJ2-3|.|.|TRBV3-1/TRBV3-2
CASSQGRRDTQYF
TGTGCCAGCAGCCAAGGTCGCAGAGATACGCAGTATTTT
>TRBJ2-7|TRBD1|.|TRBV6-5
CASSFNRGRSSYEQYF
TGTGCCAGCAGTTTTAACAGGGGGCGAAGCTCCTACGAGCAGTACTTC
>TRBJ2-3|TRBD2|few|TRBV7-2
CASSLPSREADTQYF
TGTGCCAGCAGCTTACCCTCTCGGGAGGCAGATACGCAGTATTTT
>TRBJ2-3|.|.|TRBV27
CASSLRLDTDTQYF
TGTGCCAGCAGTTTACGGCTAGATACAGATACGCAGTATTTT